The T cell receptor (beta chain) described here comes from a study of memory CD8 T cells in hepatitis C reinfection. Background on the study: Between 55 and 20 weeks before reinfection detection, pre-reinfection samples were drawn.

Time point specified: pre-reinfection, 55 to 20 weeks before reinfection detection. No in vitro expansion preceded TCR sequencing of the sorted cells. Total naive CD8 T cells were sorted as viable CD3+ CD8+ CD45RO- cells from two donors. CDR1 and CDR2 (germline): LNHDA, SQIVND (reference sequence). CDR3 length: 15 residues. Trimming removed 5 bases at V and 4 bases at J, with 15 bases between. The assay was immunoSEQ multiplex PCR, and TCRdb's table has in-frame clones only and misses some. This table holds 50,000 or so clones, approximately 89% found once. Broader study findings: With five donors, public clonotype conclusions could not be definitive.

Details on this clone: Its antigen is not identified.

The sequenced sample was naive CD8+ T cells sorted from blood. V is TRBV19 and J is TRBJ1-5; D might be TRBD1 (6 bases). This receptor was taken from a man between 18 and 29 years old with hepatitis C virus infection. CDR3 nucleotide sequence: TGTGCCAGTAGTGTGGCCACGAGGGGGAATCAGCCCCAGCATTTT. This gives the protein CASSVATRGNQPQHF.